This TCR beta chain stems from a study of blood T cell repertoires in COVID-19. The wider study: PBMCs, B-cell-depleted T cells, or T cells were the source of the cDNA or gDNA that made up the material.

Participants had their cohort set by participant-reported clinical history. This CDR3 spans 13 amino acids. The V end was cut by 2 bases, the J end by 6 bases, with 9 bases between. Germline lookup yields CDR1 SGHNT and CDR2 YYREEE (reference sequence). In the source study's methods: Reference gene primer amplification gave estimated nucleated cell counts. TCRdb's table, derived via immunoSEQ multiplex PCR, lists solely in-frame clones and lacks some. V and J calls plus clone size are reproduced from that table; the DNA served to infer D and trimming. The sample shows 150,000 to 200,000 clones, approximately 89% of them seen only once.

The sequencing sample was made of PBMCs or T cells enriched from blood (not recorded which). The clonotype originates from a woman aged 35 to 49 with acute COVID-19. The gene calls are TRBV5-4 and TRBJ2-1, with a weak D call TRBD2 (6 bases). CDR3 in amino acids: CASSLGLRNEQFF. CDR3 DNA sequence: TGTGCCAGCAGCTTAGGACTACGCAATGAGCAGTTCTTC.